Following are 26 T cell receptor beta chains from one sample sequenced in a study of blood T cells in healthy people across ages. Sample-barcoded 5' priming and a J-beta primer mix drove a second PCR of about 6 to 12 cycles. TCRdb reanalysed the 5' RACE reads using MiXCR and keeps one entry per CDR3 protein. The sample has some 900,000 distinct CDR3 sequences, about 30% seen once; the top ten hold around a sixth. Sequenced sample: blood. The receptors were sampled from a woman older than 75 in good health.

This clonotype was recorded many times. The CDR3, as DNA: TGTGCCAGCAGCTTAGGTCCGGGACTTACCTACTACGAGCAGTACTTC. Its translation is CASSLGPGLTYYEQYF. The V call is TRBV11-2, the J call TRBJ2-7; D perhaps matches TRBD2 (6 bases). V lost 1 base, J lost 3 bases, and 16 bases lay in between. The CDR3 runs to 16 residues. Germline V lookup: CDR1 SGHAT, CDR2 FQNNGV.

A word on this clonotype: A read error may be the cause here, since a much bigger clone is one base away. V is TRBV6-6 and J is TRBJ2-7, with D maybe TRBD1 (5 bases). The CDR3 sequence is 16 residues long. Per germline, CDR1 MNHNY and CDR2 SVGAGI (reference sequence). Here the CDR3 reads CANSYSRTHQAYEQYF. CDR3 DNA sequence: TGTGCCAACAGTTACTCGAGGACACACCAAGCCTACGAGCAGTACTTC.

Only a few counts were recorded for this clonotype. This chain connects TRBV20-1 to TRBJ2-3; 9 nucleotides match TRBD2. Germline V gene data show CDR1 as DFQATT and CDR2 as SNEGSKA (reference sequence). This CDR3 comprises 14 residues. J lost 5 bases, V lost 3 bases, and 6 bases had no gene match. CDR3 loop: CSASSAGGGDTQYF. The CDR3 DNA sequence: TGCAGTGCTAGTTCAGCGGGGGGCGGAGATACGCAGTATTTT.

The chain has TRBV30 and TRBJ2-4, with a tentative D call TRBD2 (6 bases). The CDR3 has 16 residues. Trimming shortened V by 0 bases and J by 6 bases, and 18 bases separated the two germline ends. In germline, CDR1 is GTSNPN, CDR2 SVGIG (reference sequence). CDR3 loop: CAWSVKIPGLRNIQYF. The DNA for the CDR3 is TGTGCCTGGAGTGTAAAGATTCCGGGACTTAGAAACATTCAGTACTTC.

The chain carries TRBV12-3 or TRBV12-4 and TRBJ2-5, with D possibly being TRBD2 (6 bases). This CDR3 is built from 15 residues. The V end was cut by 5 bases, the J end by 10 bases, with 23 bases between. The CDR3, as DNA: TGTGCCAGCAGTCGCCGACTAGTGAGGGGAGATGTCCAGTACTTC. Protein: CASSRRLVRGDVQYF.

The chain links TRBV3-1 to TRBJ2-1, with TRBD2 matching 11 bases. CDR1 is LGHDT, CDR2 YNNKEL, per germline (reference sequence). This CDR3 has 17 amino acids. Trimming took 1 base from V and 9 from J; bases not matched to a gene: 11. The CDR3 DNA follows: TGTGCCAGCAGCCAAGGGGGCCTGACTAGCGGGGTCCTTGAGCAGTTCTTC. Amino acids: CASSQGGLTSGVLEQFF.

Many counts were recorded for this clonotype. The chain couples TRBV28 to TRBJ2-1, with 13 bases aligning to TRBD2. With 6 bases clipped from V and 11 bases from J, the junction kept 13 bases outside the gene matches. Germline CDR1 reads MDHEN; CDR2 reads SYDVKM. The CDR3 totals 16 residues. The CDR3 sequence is CASRETLAGGILKQFF. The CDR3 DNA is TGTGCCAGCAGGGAGACACTAGCGGGGGGGATACTTAAGCAGTTCTTC.

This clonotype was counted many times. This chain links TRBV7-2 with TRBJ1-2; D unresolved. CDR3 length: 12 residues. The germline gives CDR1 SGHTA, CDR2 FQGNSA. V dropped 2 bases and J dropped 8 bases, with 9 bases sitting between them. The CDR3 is CASSLRLEGYTF. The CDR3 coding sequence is TGTGCCAGCAGCTTACGGTTGGAGGGCTACACCTTC.

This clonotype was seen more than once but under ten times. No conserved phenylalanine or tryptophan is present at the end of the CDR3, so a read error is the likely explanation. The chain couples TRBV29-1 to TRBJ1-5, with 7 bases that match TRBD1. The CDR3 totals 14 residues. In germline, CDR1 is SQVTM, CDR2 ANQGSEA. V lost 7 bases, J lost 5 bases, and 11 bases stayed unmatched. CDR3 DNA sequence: TGCAGCGGCCATAGACAGGGAAGGGATCAGCCCCAGCATGTT. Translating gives CSGHRQGRDQPQHV.

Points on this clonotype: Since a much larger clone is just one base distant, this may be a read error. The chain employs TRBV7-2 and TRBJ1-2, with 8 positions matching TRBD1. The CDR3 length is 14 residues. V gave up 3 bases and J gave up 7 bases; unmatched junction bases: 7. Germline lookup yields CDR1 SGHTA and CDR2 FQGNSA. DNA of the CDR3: TGTGCCAGCAGCTTTCCGAGGACAGGGTTTGGCTACACCTTC. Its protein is CASSFPRTGFGYTF.

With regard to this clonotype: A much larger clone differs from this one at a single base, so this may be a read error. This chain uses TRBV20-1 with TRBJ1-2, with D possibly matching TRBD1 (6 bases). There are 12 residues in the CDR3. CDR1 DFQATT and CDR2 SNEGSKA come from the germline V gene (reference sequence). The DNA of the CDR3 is TGCTGTGCTAGGGGGTTCAACTATGGCTACACCTTC. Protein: CCARGFNYGYTF.

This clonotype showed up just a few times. CDR3: CASRSGGGGLGYTQYF. Written as DNA, the CDR3 is TGTGCCAGCAGGTCAGGGGGTGGGGGCCTCGGATATACGCAGTATTTT. The chain employs TRBV12-3 or TRBV12-4 and TRBJ2-3; 7 bases align to TRBD1. The J segment lost 7 bases and the V segment lost 6 bases, leaving 16 bases of the junction unmatched. The CDR3 is 16 residues long.

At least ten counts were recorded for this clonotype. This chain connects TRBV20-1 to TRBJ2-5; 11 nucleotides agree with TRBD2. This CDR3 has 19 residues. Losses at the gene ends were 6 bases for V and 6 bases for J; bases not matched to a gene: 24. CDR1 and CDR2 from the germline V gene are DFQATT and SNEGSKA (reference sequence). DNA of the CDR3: TGCAGTGCCCCCCCAGGGGGCCTAGCGGGGGGCCTAGACTTAAAGACCCAGTACTTC. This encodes CSAPPGGLAGGLDLKTQYF.

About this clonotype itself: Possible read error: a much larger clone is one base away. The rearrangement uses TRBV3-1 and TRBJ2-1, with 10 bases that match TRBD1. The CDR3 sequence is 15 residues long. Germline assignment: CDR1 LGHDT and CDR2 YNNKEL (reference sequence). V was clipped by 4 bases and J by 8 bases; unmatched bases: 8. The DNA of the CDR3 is TGTGCCAGCAGCCTACCGAGACAGGGGGCCTATGAGCAGTTCTTC. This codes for CASSLPRQGAYEQFF.

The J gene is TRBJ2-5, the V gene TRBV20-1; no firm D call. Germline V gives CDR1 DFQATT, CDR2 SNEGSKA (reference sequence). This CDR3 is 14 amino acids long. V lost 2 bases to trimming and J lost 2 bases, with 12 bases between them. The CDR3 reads CSARKVKSQETQYF. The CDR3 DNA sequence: TGCAGTGCTAGAAAGGTTAAGTCACAAGAGACCCAGTACTTC.

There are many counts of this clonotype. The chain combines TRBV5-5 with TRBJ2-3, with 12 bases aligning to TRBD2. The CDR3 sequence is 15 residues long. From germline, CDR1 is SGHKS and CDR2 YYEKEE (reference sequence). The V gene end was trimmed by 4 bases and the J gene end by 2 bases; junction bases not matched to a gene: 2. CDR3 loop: CASSGLAGHTDTQYF. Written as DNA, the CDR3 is TGTGCCAGCAGCGGACTAGCGGGACACACAGATACGCAGTATTTT.

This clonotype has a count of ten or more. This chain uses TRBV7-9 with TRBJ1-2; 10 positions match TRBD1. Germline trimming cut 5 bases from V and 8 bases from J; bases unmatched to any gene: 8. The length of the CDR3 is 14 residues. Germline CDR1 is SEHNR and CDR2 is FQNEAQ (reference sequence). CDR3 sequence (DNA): TGTGCCAGCAGCCTAACCGGGACAGGGGAGGGCTACACCTTC. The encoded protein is CASSLTGTGEGYTF.

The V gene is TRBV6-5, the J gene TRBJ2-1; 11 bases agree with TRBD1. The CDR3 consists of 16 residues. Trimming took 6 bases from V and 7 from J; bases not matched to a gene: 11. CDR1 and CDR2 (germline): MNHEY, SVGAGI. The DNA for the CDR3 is TGTGCCAGCAGCTCCCCGGGGACAGGGGGTTGTAATGAGCAGTTCTTC. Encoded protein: CASSSPGTGGCNEQFF.

CDR3 nucleotide sequence: TGTGCCTGGGGTAAGAGGTCCGGAACGCCTGAAAAACTGTTTTTT. Translating it yields CAWGKRSGTPEKLFF. The chain links TRBV30 to TRBJ1-4; no reliable D call. V dropped 5 bases and J dropped 7 bases, with 20 bases sitting between them. The CDR3 contains 15 residues. Per germline, CDR1 GTSNPN and CDR2 SVGIG (reference sequence).

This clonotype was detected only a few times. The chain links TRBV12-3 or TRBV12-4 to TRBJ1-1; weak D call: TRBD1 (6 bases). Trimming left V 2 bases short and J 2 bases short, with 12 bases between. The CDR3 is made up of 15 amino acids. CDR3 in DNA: TGTGCCAGCAGTTTACGGGGGACAAGAAACACTGAAGCTTTCTTT. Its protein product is CASSLRGTRNTEAFF.

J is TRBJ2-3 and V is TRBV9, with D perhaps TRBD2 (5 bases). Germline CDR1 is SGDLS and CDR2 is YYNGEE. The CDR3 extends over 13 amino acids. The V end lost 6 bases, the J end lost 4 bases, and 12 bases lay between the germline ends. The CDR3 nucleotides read TGTGCCAGCAACGCGGGCGAAGCAGATACGCAGTATTTT. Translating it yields CASNAGEADTQYF.

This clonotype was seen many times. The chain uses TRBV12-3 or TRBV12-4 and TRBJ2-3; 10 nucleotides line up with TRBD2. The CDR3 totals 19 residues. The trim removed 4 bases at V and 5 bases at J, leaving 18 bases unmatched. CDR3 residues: CASSSTASPSGGSIDTQYF. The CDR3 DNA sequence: TGTGCCAGCAGTTCAACCGCCTCTCCTAGCGGGGGATCGATAGATACGCAGTATTTT.

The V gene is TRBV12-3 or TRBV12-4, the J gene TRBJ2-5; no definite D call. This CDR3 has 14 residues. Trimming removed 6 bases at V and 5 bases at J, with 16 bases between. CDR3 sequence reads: CASSVVPAAETQYF. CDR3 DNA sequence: TGTGCCAGCAGCGTAGTCCCAGCCGCGGAGACCCAGTACTTC.

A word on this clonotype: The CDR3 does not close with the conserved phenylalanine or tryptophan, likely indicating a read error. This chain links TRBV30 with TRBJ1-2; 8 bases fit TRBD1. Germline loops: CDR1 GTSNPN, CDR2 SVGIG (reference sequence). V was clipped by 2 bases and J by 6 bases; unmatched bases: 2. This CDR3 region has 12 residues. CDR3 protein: CAWSRTGNGYTC. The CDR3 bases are TGTGCCTGGAGTAGGACAGGGAATGGCTACACCTGC.

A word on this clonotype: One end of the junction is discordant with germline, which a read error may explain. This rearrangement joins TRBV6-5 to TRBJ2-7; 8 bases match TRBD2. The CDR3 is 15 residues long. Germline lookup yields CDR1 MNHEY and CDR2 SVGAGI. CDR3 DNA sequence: TGTGCCAGCAGGAGGGCGGGGGGCCAGGGAGAGACCCAGGACTTC. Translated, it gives CASRRAGGQGETQDF.

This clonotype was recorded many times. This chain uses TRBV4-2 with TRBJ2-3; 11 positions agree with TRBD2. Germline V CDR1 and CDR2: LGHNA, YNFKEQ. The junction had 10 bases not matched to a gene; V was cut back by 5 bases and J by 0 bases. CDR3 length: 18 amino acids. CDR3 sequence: CASSYRLAGQLSTDTQYF. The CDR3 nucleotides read TGTGCCAGCAGCTACCGACTAGCGGGGCAATTAAGCACAGATACGCAGTATTTT.